Below, 30 T cell receptor beta chains from the same sample are listed, as sequenced in a study of blood T cells in healthy people across ages. Sample-barcoded 5' priming and a J-beta primer mix drove a second PCR of roughly 6 to 12 cycles. TCRdb re-analysed the 5' RACE reads in MiXCR, keeping a single row per CDR3 protein. The sample contains approximately 2,000,000 distinct CDR3 sequences, roughly two fifths of which appear only once. Sample: blood. The source of these receptors is a human donor in good health.

This chain links TRBV7-2 with TRBJ2-5; TRBD2 matches 7 bases. Germline lookup yields CDR1 SGHTA and CDR2 FQGNSA. The CDR3 runs to 15 residues. With V trimmed by 4 bases and J by 3 bases, 8 bases remained unmatched. The CDR3, as DNA: TGTGCCAGCAGCTGGGGGGGAACAGTTAAAGAGACCCAGTACTTC. Translation: CASSWGGTVKETQYF.

The chain recombines TRBV2 with TRBJ2-1; the match to TRBD1 covers 7 bases. Looked up from germline, CDR1 is SNHLY and CDR2 is FYNNEI. This CDR3 is 15 amino acids long. With V trimmed by 6 bases and J by 5 bases, 10 bases remained unmatched. Written as DNA, the CDR3 is TGTGCCAGCAGGTCAACAGGGGTTTTGCACAATGAGCAGTTCTTC. Translation gives CASRSTGVLHNEQFF.

This sequence joins TRBV10-3 and TRBJ2-5, with D perhaps being TRBD1 or TRBD2 (5 bases each). Trimming took 0 bases from V and 3 from J, leaving 8 bases between them. The V gene's germline CDR1 is ENHRY and CDR2 SYGVKD. The CDR3 is 14 amino acids. CDR3 protein: CAISESRGEETQYF. The CDR3 DNA follows: TGTGCCATCAGTGAGTCCAGAGGGGAAGAGACCCAGTACTTC.

This sequence joins TRBV6-2 or TRBV6-3 and TRBJ2-1; 10 nucleotides align to TRBD1. The V segment lost 6 bases and the J segment 6 bases; nucleotides outside the gene matches: 8. Germline V gene data show CDR1 as MNHEY and CDR2 as SVGEGT. The CDR3 runs 15 residues. CDR3 amino acids: CASSPRQGATNEQFF. The CDR3 nucleotides are TGTGCCAGCAGCCCTAGACAGGGGGCGACCAATGAGCAGTTCTTC.

This chain connects TRBV6-6 to TRBJ1-1; 7 bases are a match to TRBD1. The CDR3 runs 14 residues. Per the germline V gene, CDR1 is MNHNY and CDR2 is SVGAGI (reference sequence). Trimming cost V 2 bases and J 4 bases; bases outside gene matches: 4. The CDR3 DNA sequence: TGTGCCAGCAGTTACAACAGGGGTGGCACTGAAGCTTTCTTT. Its translation is CASSYNRGGTEAFF.

This clonotype was observed a handful of times. The chain couples TRBV29-1 to TRBJ2-3; 7 bases are shared with TRBD1. The CDR3 consists of 14 residues. The junction had 11 bases not matched to a gene; V was cut back by 5 bases and J by 6 bases. Germline V lookup: CDR1 SQVTM, CDR2 ANQGSEA. CDR3 residues: CSVPRWQGVDTQYF. DNA of the CDR3: TGCAGCGTTCCTCGTTGGCAGGGGGTGGATACGCAGTATTTT.

This clonotype was seen a handful of times. The chain uses TRBV7-2 and TRBJ2-3, with 7 bases identical to TRBD1. Trimming removed 4 bases from V and 2 bases from J; junction bases left unmatched: 6. The CDR3 is 15 residues long. CDR1 and CDR2 (germline): SGHTA, FQGNSA. CDR3 coding DNA: TGTGCCAGCAGCTGGCTGGGACAGAACACAGATACGCAGTATTTT. Translation gives CASSWLGQNTDTQYF.

This clonotype came up once. V usage is TRBV28 and J usage is TRBJ1-2; tentatively, D is TRBD1 (5 bases). Trimming shortened V by 7 bases and J by 6 bases, and 12 bases separated the two germline ends. Germline V CDR1 and CDR2: MDHEN, SYDVKM. There are 12 residues in the CDR3. CDR3 amino acids: CASTARGDGYTF. The CDR3 region has the DNA TGTGCCAGCACCGCGCGGGGGGATGGCTACACCTTC.

This clonotype was counted at least ten times. The chain employs TRBV7-6 and TRBJ2-7; perhaps D is TRBD1 or TRBD2 (5 bases each). V lost 3 bases, J lost 0 bases, and 12 bases lay in between. The CDR3 consists of 15 residues. Germline values: CDR1 SGHVS, CDR2 FNYEAQ. CDR3 sequence (DNA): TGTGCCAGCAGCTTGAATGGTGGGGGCTCCTACGAGCAGTACTTC. Its protein product is CASSLNGGGSYEQYF. Looking up the rest from reference TRBV7-6 and TRBJ2-7 gives the full variable domain: GAGVSQSPRYKVTKRGQDVALRCDPISGHVSLYWYRQALGQGPEFLTYFNYEAQQDKSGLPNDRFSAERPEGSISTLTIQRTEQRDSAMYRCASSLNGGGSYEQYFGPGTRLTVT.

Worth noting for this clonotype: Germline and junction disagree at one end, which may indicate a read error. The chain is built from TRBV20-1 and TRBJ2-5; the D gene is possibly TRBD1 (6 bases). CDR3 size: 14 residues. CDR1 and CDR2 from the germline V gene are DFQATT and SNEGSKA (reference sequence). DNA of the CDR3: TGCAGTTCTAGGGACGCCTCTCAGGGGGAGACCCAGTACTTC. Protein sequence: CSSRDASQGETQYF.

This clonotype was counted only a few times. V gene TRBV7-9 combines with J gene TRBJ2-7; D may correspond to TRBD1 or TRBD2 (5 bases each). The V end lost 1 base, the J end lost 2 bases, and 15 bases lay between the germline ends. The germline V gene has CDR1 SEHNR and CDR2 FQNEAQ (reference sequence). The CDR3 is made up of 16 amino acids. CDR3: CASSLDNRDGAYEQYF. The DNA for the CDR3 is TGTGCCAGCAGCTTAGATAACCGGGACGGAGCCTACGAGCAGTACTTC.

The CDR3 protein is CASYDGAGGSETQYF. CDR3 bases: TGTGCCAGCTATGATGGGGCAGGGGGTTCGGAGACCCAGTACTTC. The J gene is TRBJ2-5, the V gene TRBV3-1, with TRBD1 matching over 7 bases. CDR1 is LGHDT and CDR2 is YNNKEL in the germline V gene (reference sequence). There are 15 residues in the CDR3. With V trimmed by 8 bases and J by 5 bases, 14 bases remained unmatched.

A few counts support this clonotype. V usage is TRBV7-3 and J usage is TRBJ2-4, with 7 bases matching TRBD1. J gave up 1 base and V 5 bases, and 11 bases lay outside the gene matches. Germline V lookup: CDR1 SGHTA, CDR2 FQGTGA. The CDR3 extends over 17 amino acids. The CDR3 spells CASSAKTGTGAKNIQYF. CDR3 sequence (DNA): TGTGCCAGCAGCGCCAAGACAGGGACGGGGGCCAAAAACATTCAGTACTTC.

The chain combines TRBV2 with TRBJ2-7, with D possibly TRBD2 on 6 matching bases. V gave up 9 bases and J gave up 2 bases, with 11 bases separating them. Looked up from germline, CDR1 is SNHLY and CDR2 is FYNNEI. This CDR3 region has 12 residues. CDR3 nucleotide sequence: TGTGCCAGGGAGGGGAACCCCTACGAGCAGTACTTC. It yields the protein CAREGNPYEQYF.

This chain links TRBV27 with TRBJ2-7, with D perhaps assigned TRBD1 or TRBD2 (6 bases each). With 8 bases removed from V and 2 bases from J, the gap between germline ends came to 28 bases. The CDR3 spans 18 residues. From germline, CDR1 is MNHEY and CDR2 SMNVEV (reference sequence). CDR3 residues: CASRPTFFFRGLTYEQYF. The CDR3, as DNA: TGTGCCAGCCGTCCAACGTTTTTTTTTCGGGGGCTGACCTACGAGCAGTACTTC.

This clonotype has a handful of counts. This rearrangement joins TRBV24-1 to TRBJ1-5; no clear D gene. The CDR3 sequence is 12 residues long. CDR1 is KGHDR, CDR2 SFDVKD, per germline. Between the trimmed V and J ends, which lost 3 bases and 5 bases, there was a span of 4 bases. The CDR3 reads CATSDGDQPQHF. For the CDR3, the DNA is TGTGCCACCAGTGATGGCGATCAGCCCCAGCATTTT.

The J gene is TRBJ2-7, the V gene TRBV6-5; TRBD1 agrees at 9 bases. This CDR3 is 15 amino acids long. J was trimmed by 4 bases and V by 2 bases; bases with no gene match: 6. Germline CDR1 and CDR2: MNHEY and SVGAGI. CDR3: CASSYGTGPTYEQYF. The CDR3 DNA is TGTGCCAGCAGTTACGGGACAGGGCCTACTTACGAGCAGTACTTC.

This chain links TRBV6-5 with TRBJ2-3; 8 bases align to TRBD1. The CDR3 spans 18 residues. J was trimmed by 2 bases and V by 2 bases; bases with no gene match: 12. CDR1 and CDR2 from the germline V gene are MNHEY and SVGAGI. The CDR3 region is CASSYPRQGTANTDTQYF. DNA for the CDR3: TGTGCCAGCAGTTACCCCCGACAGGGGACCGCAAACACAGATACGCAGTATTTT.

This chain uses TRBV7-9 with TRBJ2-7, with D tentatively TRBD2 (6 bases). The CDR3 totals 15 residues. The V gene's germline CDR1 is SEHNR and CDR2 FQNEAQ (reference sequence). Trimming stripped 4 bases from V and 0 bases from J, with 13 bases between. CDR3 bases: TGTGCCAGCAGCTCTTCGGGACTTTTCTCCTACGAGCAGTACTTC. It encodes CASSSSGLFSYEQYF.

The V gene is TRBV13, the J gene TRBJ2-7; perhaps TRBD1 as D (5 bases). Germline values: CDR1 PRHDT, CDR2 FYEKMQ (reference sequence). V gave up 1 base and J gave up 5 bases, with 15 bases separating them. This CDR3 has 15 residues. This CDR3 is CASSLDPQDINEQYF. The DNA for the CDR3 is TGTGCCAGCAGCTTAGATCCACAGGACATCAACGAGCAGTACTTC.

Concerning this clonotype itself: A read error likely explains this, since a far larger clone differs by one base. The genes are TRBV12-3 or TRBV12-4 and TRBJ2-3; D is unclear. The CDR3 has 12 residues. V was pared by 3 bases and J by 1 base, with 2 bases between. The CDR3 loop is CASSLCTDTQYF. The CDR3 DNA sequence: TGTGCCAGCAGTTTGTGCACAGATACGCAGTATTTT.

This clonotype came up a few times. This may stem from a read error, because a much larger clone lies one nucleotide away. The rearrangement joins TRBV29-1 to TRBJ1-1, with a tentative D call TRBD1 (6 bases). V shed 2 bases and J shed 1 base, with 8 bases lying between them. Germline V gene sequence: CDR1 SQVTM, CDR2 ANQGSEA. CDR3 length equals 13 residues. The CDR3 DNA reads TGCAGCGTTGAACAACAGGGGAACACTGAAGCTTTCTTT. This sequence encodes CSVEQQGNTEAFF.

The chain uses TRBV10-3 and TRBJ1-1; TRBD1 is a possible D gene (6 bases). This CDR3 contains 13 residues. The germline V and J ends were trimmed by 9 bases and 0 bases, with 11 bases remaining between them. Looked up from germline, CDR1 is ENHRY and CDR2 is SYGVKD. The CDR3: CAIARGLNTEAFF. As DNA, the CDR3 is TGTGCCATAGCCAGGGGTCTGAACACTGAAGCTTTCTTT.

The chain links TRBV7-3 to TRBJ2-3, with TRBD2 matching over 9 bases. The CDR3 consists of 16 residues. Trimming took 5 bases from V and 0 from J; bases not matched to a gene: 6. From germline, CDR1 is SGHTA and CDR2 FQGTGA. The DNA for the CDR3 is TGTGCCAGCAGCGCACGTAGCGGGGGTAGCACAGATACGCAGTATTTT. It codes for CASSARSGGSTDTQYF. The full variable domain, with the rest looked up from reference TRBV7-3 and TRBJ2-3, is GAGVSQTPSNKVTEKGKYVELRCDPISGHTALYWYRQSLGQGPEFLIYFQGTGAADDSGLPNDRFFAVRPEGSVSTLKIQRTERGDSAVYLCASSARSGGSTDTQYFGPGTRLTVL.

This clonotype was detected a few times. The chain recombines TRBV6-5 with TRBJ1-6; D remains unclear. CDR3 length: 17 amino acids. V lost 2 bases and J 7 bases, leaving 18 bases between the germline ends. CDR1 and CDR2 (germline): MNHEY, SVGAGI. CDR3 DNA: TGTGCCAGCAGTTACGCTCTACGGGGTTCTGCGAATTCACCCCTCCACTTT. It encodes CASSYALRGSANSPLHF.

The V and J genes are TRBV7-2 and TRBJ2-7; D perhaps matches TRBD2 (6 bases). The DNA end favors TRBJ2-5, so the J call may be wrong. The germline CDR1 and CDR2 sequences are SGHTA and FQGNSA. The CDR3 covers 17 residues. The CDR3 DNA is TGTGCCAGCAGCTTAGTCGGTCAGGGAGGTAGAAGGGAGACCCAGTACTTC. Amino acids: CASSLVGQGGRRETQYF.

This clonotype was counted between two and nine times. This chain links TRBV12-3 or TRBV12-4 with TRBJ1-1, with D unresolved. The CDR3 is 13 amino acids. Trimming took 3 bases from V and 0 from J, leaving 5 bases between them. The CDR3 coding sequence is TGTGCCAGCAGTTTCTGGGTGAACACTGAAGCTTTCTTT. This encodes CASSFWVNTEAFF.

The chain links TRBV7-9 to TRBJ2-3, with 12 nucleotides matching TRBD2. V shed 5 bases and J 3 bases; nucleotides not matched to a gene: 12. This CDR3 is 18 amino acids long. Germline V CDR1 and CDR2: SEHNR, FQNEAQ (reference sequence). The CDR3 here is CASSPYHLAGGPTDTQYF. The CDR3 DNA reads TGTGCCAGCAGCCCGTATCATCTAGCGGGGGGGCCAACAGATACGCAGTATTTT.

This clonotype turned up a few times. The chain employs TRBV5-6 and TRBJ2-5, with D possibly being TRBD1 (7 bases). CDR1 SGHDT and CDR2 YYEEEE come from the germline V gene. The CDR3 spans 16 residues. Trimming took off 4 bases at V and 5 bases at J, with 21 bases between the two ends. CDR3 protein: CASSQGGQPEGETQYF. DNA of the CDR3: TGTGCCAGCAGCCAGGGGGGACAGCCCGAGGGGGAGACCCAGTACTTC.

This clonotype was seen a few times. The chain employs TRBV5-1 and TRBJ1-2; no definite D call. The germline gives CDR1 SGHRS, CDR2 YFSETQ. The CDR3 covers 15 residues. V shed 0 bases and J shed 0 bases, with 9 bases lying between them. The CDR3 DNA follows: TGCGCCAGCAGCTTGGCCGTCTCAACTAACTATGGCTACACCTTC. Its protein is CASSLAVSTNYGYTF.